This entry features one TCR beta chain sequence. The antigen is not known. Trimming at V came to 8 bases and at J to 5 bases, leaving 3 bases not matched to a gene. The CDR3 has 13 residues. The germline CDR1 and CDR2 sequences are MNHNS and SASEGT. A multiplex PCR was run with 60 Vbeta primers and 13 Jbeta primers. This table comes from immunoSEQ multiplex PCR, and its TCRdb copy is limited to in-frame clones, with some not included. The data contain more than 30,000 clones, about 70% of them singletons. These data belong to a study of cytomegalovirus exposure and HLA in healthy donors. Background on the study: A preliminary data release comprised around 85 million unique TCRs obtained from HLA-typed donors.

Points from the study as a whole: Earlier analysis yielded a pattern in which most TCR beta V segments were productive about 90% or about 30% of the time.

Sequencing input: PBMCs. The rearrangement joins TRBV6-1 to TRBJ2-1, with 10 bases fitting TRBD1. This receptor was obtained from a middle-aged man in good health and CMV-seropositive. CDR3 sequence: CASRDRGDNEQFF. The CDR3 DNA reads TGTGCCAGCCGGGACAGGGGAGACAATGAGCAGTTCTTC.